These 3 T cell receptor beta chains share one sample of origin, sequenced in a study of cytomegalovirus exposure and HLA in healthy donors (TCRdb year 2017). Library method: the immunoSEQ multiplex PCR assay. For the multiplex PCR, a mixture combining 60 forward primers for TCR Vbeta segments and 13 reverse primers for TCR Jbeta segments was used. TCRdb mirrors the immuneACCESS table, restricted to in-frame sequences. Some clones are absent from its copies; in checked studies, under half trace to an unresolved V gene, and the reason for the others is unknown. For this sample the table gives about 79,000 clones, of which less than 80% were detected only once. Roughly 9% of the sample lies in the top ten. Material for sequencing was PBMCs. The source is a man aged 40-55 years in good health and CMV-seropositive.

The chain combines TRBV19 with TRBJ2-1; unclear D gene. Looked up from germline, CDR1 is LNHDA and CDR2 is SQIVND (reference sequence). The CDR3 runs 13 residues. V was clipped by 4 bases and J by 5 bases, with 9 bases between them. The CDR3 sequence: CASSNYPNNEQFF. In DNA, the CDR3 is TGTGCCAGTAGTAACTATCCCAACAATGAGCAGTTCTTC.

This clone came up once. The genes are TRBV19 and TRBJ1-5, with TRBD1 as a possible D gene (6 bases). The CDR3 consists of 14 residues. Per the germline V gene, CDR1 is LNHDA and CDR2 is SQIVND (reference sequence). Trimming removed 7 bases at V and 5 bases at J, with 15 bases between. Here the CDR3 DNA reads TGTGCCAGTACCTCGGACAGTTCCTATCAGCCCCAGCATTTT. Translating it yields CASTSDSSYQPQHF.

About this clone itself: The same CDR3 arises from other DNA sequences in this sample as well. The rearrangement links TRBV15 to TRBJ1-5; no clear D gene. V was clipped by 0 bases and J by 2 bases, with 8 bases between them. The germline CDR1 and CDR2 sequences are LNHNV and YYDKDF (reference sequence). This CDR3 is built from 15 residues. The CDR3 sequence is CATSRDPGGNQPQHF. In DNA form, the CDR3 reads TGTGCCACCAGCAGAGATCCGGGAGGCAATCAGCCCCAGCATTTT.